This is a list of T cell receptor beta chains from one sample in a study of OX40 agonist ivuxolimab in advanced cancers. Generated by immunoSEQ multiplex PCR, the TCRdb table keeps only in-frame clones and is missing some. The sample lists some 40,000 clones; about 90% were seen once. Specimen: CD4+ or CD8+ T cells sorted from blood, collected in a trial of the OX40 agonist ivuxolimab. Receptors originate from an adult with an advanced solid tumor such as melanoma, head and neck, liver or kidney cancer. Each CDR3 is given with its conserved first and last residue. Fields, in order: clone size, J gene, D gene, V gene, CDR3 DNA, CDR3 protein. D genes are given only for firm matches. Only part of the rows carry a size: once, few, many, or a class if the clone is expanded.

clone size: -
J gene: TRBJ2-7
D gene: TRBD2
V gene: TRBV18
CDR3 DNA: TGTGCCAGCTCACCACAACGGACTAGCGGGAGCCACTACAGATACTACGAGCAGTACTTC
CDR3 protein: CASSPQRTSGSHYRYYEQYF

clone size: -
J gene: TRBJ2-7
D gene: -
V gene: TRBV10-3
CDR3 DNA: TGTGCCATCAGTGTATACAGGGAACTGGGCGGCTACGAGCAGTACTTC
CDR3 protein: CAISVYRELGGYEQYF

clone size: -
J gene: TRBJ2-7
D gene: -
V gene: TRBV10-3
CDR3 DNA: TGTGCCATCAGCCCGGGAGTCGAGCAGTACTTC
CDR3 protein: CAISPGVEQYF

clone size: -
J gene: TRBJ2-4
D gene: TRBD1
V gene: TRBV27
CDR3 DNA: TGTGCCAGCAGTTTTATCGGGACAGGGAGAAACATTCAGTACTTC
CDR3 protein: CASSFIGTGRNIQYF

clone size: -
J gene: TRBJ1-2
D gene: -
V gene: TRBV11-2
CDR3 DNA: TGTGCCAGCAGCTTCGGCTCAGGGGCCGGCTATGGCTACACCTTC
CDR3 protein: CASSFGSGAGYGYTF

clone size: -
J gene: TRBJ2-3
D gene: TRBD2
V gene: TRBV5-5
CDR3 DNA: TGTGCCAGCAGCTTCGGGACTAGCGGGTCCCTACAGGATACGCAGTATTTT
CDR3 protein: CASSFGTSGSLQDTQYF

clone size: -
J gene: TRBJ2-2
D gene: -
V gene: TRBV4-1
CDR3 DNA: TGCGCCAGCAGCCAAGATCTCGCCGACTTTTACACCGGGGAGCTGTTTTTT
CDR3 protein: CASSQDLADFYTGELFF

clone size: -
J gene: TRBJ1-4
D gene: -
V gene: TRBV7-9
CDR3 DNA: TGTGCCAGCAGCTTTTCGGGGTTTCGGATAACTAATGAAAAACTGTTTTTT
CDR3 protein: CASSFSGFRITNEKLFF

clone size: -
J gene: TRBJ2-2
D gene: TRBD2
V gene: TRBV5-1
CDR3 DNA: TGCGCCAGCAGCGCTGGCACCCCTAGCGGGGGGGCATCCGGGGAGCTGTTTTTT
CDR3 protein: CASSAGTPSGGASGELFF

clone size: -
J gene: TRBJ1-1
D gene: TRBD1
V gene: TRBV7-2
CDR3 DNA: TGTGCCAGCAGCGATCCACAGGGGTTGGTGGCTGAAGCTTTCTTT
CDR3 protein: CASSDPQGLVAEAFF

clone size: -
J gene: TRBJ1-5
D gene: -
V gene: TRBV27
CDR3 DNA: TGTGCCAGCAGTTTGCTGGGCAATCAGCCCCAGCATTTT
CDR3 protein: CASSLLGNQPQHF

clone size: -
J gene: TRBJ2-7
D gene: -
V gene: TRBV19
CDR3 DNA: TGTGCCAGTAGTTTACTAATCTTCTACGAGCAGTACTTC
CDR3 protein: CASSLLIFYEQYF

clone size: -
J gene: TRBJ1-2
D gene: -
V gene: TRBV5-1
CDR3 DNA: TGCGCCAGCAGCGAGAGTTCGGGCCAGACTAACTATGGCTACACCTTC
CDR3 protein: CASSESSGQTNYGYTF

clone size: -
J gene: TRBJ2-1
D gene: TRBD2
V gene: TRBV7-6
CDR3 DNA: TGTGCCAGCAGCCTCTACGCATCCGGGACTAGCGTTCACAATGAGCAGTTCTTC
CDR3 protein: CASSLYASGTSVHNEQFF

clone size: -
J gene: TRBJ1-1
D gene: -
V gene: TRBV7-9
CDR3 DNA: TGTGCCAGCATCCCCCGGGTAGTTTCTCACACTGAAGCTTTCTTT
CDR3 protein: CASIPRVVSHTEAFF

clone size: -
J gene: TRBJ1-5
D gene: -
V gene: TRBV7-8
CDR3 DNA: TGTGCCAGCAGCTTAGTGTTCGAGGGACGGTACAATCAGCCCCAGCATTTT
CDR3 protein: CASSLVFEGRYNQPQHF

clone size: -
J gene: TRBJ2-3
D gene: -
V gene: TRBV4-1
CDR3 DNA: TGCGCCAGCAGCCAGGGCCCAACAGATACGCAGTATTTT
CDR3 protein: CASSQGPTDTQYF

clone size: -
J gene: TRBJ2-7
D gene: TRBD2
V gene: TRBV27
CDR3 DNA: TGTGCCAGCAGTCCATCGAGCGGGGGGCTGTACTACGAGCAGTACTTC
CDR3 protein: CASSPSSGGLYYEQYF

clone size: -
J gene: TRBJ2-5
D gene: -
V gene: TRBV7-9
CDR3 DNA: TGTGCCAGCAGCCCTCTGGGGGGCCGAGAGACCCAGTACTTC
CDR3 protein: CASSPLGGRETQYF

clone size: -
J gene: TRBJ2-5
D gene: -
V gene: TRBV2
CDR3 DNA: TGTGCCAGCAGTTCCAGGTCGATACGCCAAGAGACCCAGTACTTC
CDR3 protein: CASSSRSIRQETQYF

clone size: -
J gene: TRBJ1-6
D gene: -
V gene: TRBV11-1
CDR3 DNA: TGTGCCAGCAGCTTGGAGGGTAACGGACCGCGTTCACCCCTCCACTTT
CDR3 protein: CASSLEGNGPRSPLHF

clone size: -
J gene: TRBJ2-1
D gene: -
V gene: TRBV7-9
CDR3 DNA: TGTGCCAGCAGCTCGAGTGAGGCGAGCTCCTACAATGAGCAGTTCTTC
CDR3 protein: CASSSSEASSYNEQFF

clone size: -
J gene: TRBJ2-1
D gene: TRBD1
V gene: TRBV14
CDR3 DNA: TGTGCCAGCAGCCGAGCCGGGACAGGGTATGAGCAGTTCTTC
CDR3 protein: CASSRAGTGYEQFF

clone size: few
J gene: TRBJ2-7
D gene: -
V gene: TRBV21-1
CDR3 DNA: TGTGCCAGCAGCCACTCGGGTCGCGTCTCTTACGAGCAGTACTTC
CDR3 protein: CASSHSGRVSYEQYF

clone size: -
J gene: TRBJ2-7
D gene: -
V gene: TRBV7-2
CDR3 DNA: TGTGCCAGCAGGGTTCGGGCGGACTACGGGCAGTACTTC
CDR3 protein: CASRVRADYGQYF

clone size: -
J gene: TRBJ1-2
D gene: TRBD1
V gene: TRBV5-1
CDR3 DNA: TGCGCCAGCAGCTTGGCAGGGGGCGGAGGCTTAGGCTACACCTTC
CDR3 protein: CASSLAGGGGLGYTF

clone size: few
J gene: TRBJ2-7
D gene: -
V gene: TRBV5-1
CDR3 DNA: TGCGCCAGCAGCCTTGCACAGGGACAACTCTACGAGCAGTACTTC
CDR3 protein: CASSLAQGQLYEQYF

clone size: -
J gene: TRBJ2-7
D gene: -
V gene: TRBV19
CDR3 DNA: TGTGCCAGTAGTATTGATCTACGACTACTCCCCTACGAGCAGTACTTC
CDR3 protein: CASSIDLRLLPYEQYF

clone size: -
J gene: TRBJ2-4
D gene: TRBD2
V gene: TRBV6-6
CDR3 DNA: TGTGCCAGCAGTTACTCGGTTCTAGCGGATAACATTCAGTACTTC
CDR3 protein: CASSYSVLADNIQYF

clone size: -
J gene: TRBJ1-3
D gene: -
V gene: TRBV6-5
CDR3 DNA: TGTGCCAGCAGTTCTAACCGTGGTAGTCGTAGAAACACCATATATTTT
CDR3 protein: CASSSNRGSRRNTIYF

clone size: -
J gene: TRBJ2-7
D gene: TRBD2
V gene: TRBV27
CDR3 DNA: TGTGCCAGCAGGCCCCGGGAGGGGGGGGGCTACGAGCAGTACTTC
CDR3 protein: CASRPREGGGYEQYF

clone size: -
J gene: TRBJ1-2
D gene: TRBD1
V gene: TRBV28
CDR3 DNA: TGTGCCAGCAGCCTGGGACAGGGTGGCTATGGCTACACCTTC
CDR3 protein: CASSLGQGGYGYTF